One and the same sample provided the 28 T cell receptor beta chains below, sequenced in a study of T cells in localized non-small cell lung cancer. Only in-frame clones appear in the TCRdb table, and some are missing; sequencing was by immunoSEQ multiplex PCR. The sample lists 70,000 to 95,000 clones, under 95% occurring once. The source material was PBMCs, sampled before any cancer treatment. The receptors originated from a woman aged 40-70 years with stage II squamous cell lung carcinoma.

This clone was seen a handful of times. The genes are TRBV4-1 and TRBJ2-1; TRBD1 is a possible D gene (6 bases). V gave up 8 bases and J gave up 8 bases, with 28 bases separating them. The germline gives CDR1 MGHRA, CDR2 YSYEKL. The CDR3 is 17 residues long. CDR3 sequence reads: CASSTPPTGPLRDEQFF. DNA of the CDR3: TGCGCCAGCTCCACTCCCCCAACAGGGCCGTTAAGGGATGAGCAGTTCTTC.

The CDR3 protein is CASSLGGGSENYEQYF. The CDR3 DNA reads TGCGCCAGCAGCTTGGGGGGTGGTAGCGAGAACTACGAGCAGTACTTC. The chain employs TRBV5-1 and TRBJ2-7, with TRBD2 as a possible D gene (5 bases). The CDR3 loop spans 16 amino acids. V was cut by 0 bases and J by 3 bases, with 16 bases left in between. The germline gives CDR1 SGHRS, CDR2 YFSETQ.

In this sample, this clone turned up once. This chain connects TRBV7-7 to TRBJ2-1; the match to TRBD1 covers 9 bases. Trimming removed 3 bases from V and 8 bases from J; junction bases left unmatched: 11. Per the germline V gene, CDR1 is SSHAT and CDR2 is FNYEAQ (reference sequence). This CDR3 is built from 16 residues. The CDR3 sequence is CASSFRMGQGQDEQFF. DNA for the CDR3: TGTGCCAGCAGCTTCCGCATGGGACAGGGCCAGGATGAGCAGTTCTTC. Based on the CDR3 plus reference TRBV7-7 and TRBJ2-1, the full variable domain is GAGVSQSPRYKVTKRGQDVTLRCDPISSHATLYWYQQALGQGPEFLTYFNYEAQPDKSGLPSDRFSAERPEGSISTLTIQRTEQRDSAMYRCASSFRMGQGQDEQFFGPGTRLTVL.

The chain employs TRBV5-1 and TRBJ1-1; no definite D call. CDR3 length equals 14 residues. V was cut by 0 bases and J by 1 base, with 7 bases left in between. Germline CDR1 SGHRS, CDR2 YFSETQ. CDR3 coding DNA: TGCGCCAGCAGCTTGGCAGTTAAGAACACTGAAGCTTTCTTT. Protein product: CASSLAVKNTEAFF. Full variable domain (missing parts from reference TRBV5-1 and TRBJ1-1): KAGVTQTPRYLIKTRGQQVTLSCSPISGHRSVSWYQQTPGQGLQFLFEYFSETQRNKGNFPGRFSGRQFSNSRSEMNVSTLELGDSALYLCASSLAVKNTEAFFGQGTRLTVV.

A single count supports this clone. The J gene is TRBJ1-2, the V gene TRBV5-4; possible D gene TRBD1, 5 bases. V lost 5 bases to trimming and J lost 8 bases, with 19 bases between them. The CDR3 extends over 14 amino acids. Germline V lookup: CDR1 SGHNT, CDR2 YYREEE (reference sequence). CDR3 in DNA: TGTGCCAGCAGAGCCGGGACCCCCCTTCGGGGCTACACCTTC. Protein sequence: CASRAGTPLRGYTF.

The genes are TRBV20-1 and TRBJ2-5, with D perhaps assigned TRBD1 or TRBD2 (5 bases each). Looked up from germline, CDR1 is DFQATT and CDR2 is SNEGSKA (reference sequence). Trimming removed 5 bases from V and 5 bases from J, with 9 bases in between. The CDR3 has 11 amino acids. CDR3 coding DNA: TGCAGTGCTGGGGACCGGGAGACCCAGTACTTC. As protein: CSAGDRETQYF.

CDR3 protein: CASSPLRANYGYTF. Here the CDR3 DNA reads TGTGCCAGCAGCCCTCTACGGGCGAACTATGGCTACACCTTC. The chain recombines TRBV28 with TRBJ1-2; D not resolved. CDR3 length: 14 amino acids. Trimming removed 6 bases from V and 2 bases from J, with 13 bases in between. The V gene's germline CDR1 is MDHEN and CDR2 SYDVKM.

The chain carries TRBV7-9 and TRBJ1-1; D is unclear. This CDR3 has 14 residues. The V end was cut by 5 bases, the J end by 1 base, with 11 bases between. CDR1 is SEHNR, CDR2 FQNEAQ, per germline (reference sequence). Here the CDR3 reads CASSPQQPNTEAFF. CDR3 DNA sequence: TGTGCCAGCAGCCCCCAGCAGCCGAACACTGAAGCTTTCTTT.

J is TRBJ1-1 and V is TRBV10-1, with 9 bases that match TRBD1. Looked up from germline, CDR1 is WNHNN and CDR2 is SYGVQD (reference sequence). CDR3 size: 13 residues. V dropped 6 bases and J dropped 11; count of bases not matched to a gene: 10. The CDR3 nucleotides read TGCGCCAGCAGCCTCCCGGGACAGGGAGCGGCTTTCTTT. Its translation is CASSLPGQGAAFF.

The chain employs TRBV5-4 and TRBJ2-1; 7 bases are shared with TRBD2. The junction had 3 bases not matched to a gene; V was cut back by 0 bases and J by 3 bases. The CDR3 is 15 residues long. From germline, CDR1 is SGHNT and CDR2 YYREEE (reference sequence). The CDR3 is CASSLDLADYNEQFF. The DNA for the CDR3 is TGTGCCAGCAGCTTGGATCTAGCGGACTACAATGAGCAGTTCTTC.

V gene TRBV9 combines with J gene TRBJ2-1, with D perhaps TRBD2 (6 bases). Germline V lookup: CDR1 SGDLS, CDR2 YYNGEE. Trimming shortened V by 3 bases and J by 8 bases, and 15 bases separated the two germline ends. This CDR3 comprises 14 residues. The CDR3 bases are TGTGCCAGCAGCGCCCTACTAGCAAACCATGAGCAGTTCTTC. As protein: CASSALLANHEQFF.

The gene calls are TRBV2 and TRBJ2-7; D not certain. V lost 0 bases and J lost 13, with 13 bases in between. Per the germline V gene, CDR1 is SNHLY and CDR2 is FYNNEI. This CDR3 spans 12 amino acids. The CDR3 loop reads CASSEAPSVLYF. Written as DNA, the CDR3 is TGTGCCAGCAGTGAAGCGCCCTCTGTGCTCTACTTC.

CDR3 sequence: CASSLTGQDYDTQFF. In nucleotides, the CDR3 is TGTGCCAGCTCACTTACAGGGCAGGACTACGACACGCAGTTCTTC. This chain links TRBV18 with TRBJ2-1; tentatively, D is TRBD1 or TRBD2 (6 bases each). V was cut by 4 bases and J by 12 bases, with 22 bases left in between. The CDR3 totals 15 residues. Germline values: CDR1 KGHSH, CDR2 LQKENI. Based on the CDR3 plus reference TRBV18 and TRBJ2-1, the full variable domain is NAGVMQNPRHLVRRRGQEARLRCSPMKGHSHVYWYRQLPEEGLKFMVYLQKENIIDESGMPKERFSAEFPKEGPSILRIQQVVRGDSAAYFCASSLTGQDYDTQFFGPGTRLTVL.

This clone occurred once. The CDR3 region is CASTPPGLEQETQYF. The DNA of the CDR3 is TGTGCCAGCACCCCCCCCGGACTAGAGCAAGAGACCCAGTACTTC. The chain is built from TRBV28 and TRBJ2-5; TRBD2 aligns across 7 bases. Germline V gives CDR1 MDHEN, CDR2 SYDVKM. There are 15 residues in the CDR3. J gave up 2 bases and V 7 bases, and 10 bases lay outside the gene matches.

This chain uses TRBV10-3 with TRBJ1-2, with 8 bases that match TRBD1. After removal of 0 bases from V and 2 bases from J, the junction contained 2 bases not matched to a gene. This CDR3 contains 15 residues. Germline CDR1 is ENHRY and CDR2 is SYGVKD. CDR3 bases: TGTGCCATCAGTGAGTCGGACAGGGCCAACTATGGCTACACCTTC. This translates into CAISESDRANYGYTF.

This rearrangement joins TRBV18 to TRBJ2-3; weak D call: TRBD1 (6 bases). CDR1 and CDR2 from the germline V gene are KGHSH and LQKENI. V lost 3 bases to trimming and J lost 2 bases, with 21 bases between them. The CDR3 runs 18 residues. The CDR3, as DNA: TGTGCCAGCTCACCTATCCCGGACAGCTCCAGAATCACAGATACGCAGTATTTT. The encoded protein is CASSPIPDSSRITDTQYF. Drawing the rest from reference TRBV18 and TRBJ2-3, the complete variable domain is NAGVMQNPRHLVRRRGQEARLRCSPMKGHSHVYWYRQLPEEGLKFMVYLQKENIIDESGMPKERFSAEFPKEGPSILRIQQVVRGDSAAYFCASSPIPDSSRITDTQYFGPGTRLTVL.

V usage is TRBV7-9 and J usage is TRBJ1-3; 7 bases line up with TRBD1. CDR3 size: 15 residues. Trimming removed 4 bases from V and 2 bases from J; junction bases left unmatched: 5. The germline V gene encodes CDR1 SEHNR and CDR2 FQNEAQ (reference sequence). The CDR3 DNA is TGTGCCAGCAGCTACCTGACAGGGCCTGGAAACACCATATATTTT. Translated, it gives CASSYLTGPGNTIYF.

The rearrangement links TRBV6-6 to TRBJ2-6; D is undetermined. The CDR3 runs 14 residues. In germline, CDR1 is MNHNY, CDR2 SVGAGI (reference sequence). V was pared by 7 bases and J by 3 bases, with 10 bases between. CDR3 amino acids: CASKRADGANVLTF. As DNA, the CDR3 is TGTGCCAGCAAAAGGGCGGATGGGGCCAACGTCCTGACTTTC.

V and J are TRBV7-9 and TRBJ1-5; 7 bases match TRBD1. This CDR3 is built from 15 residues. Trimming removed 5 bases from V and 4 bases from J; junction bases left unmatched: 8. CDR1 is SEHNR and CDR2 is FQNEAQ in the germline V gene (reference sequence). Here the CDR3 reads CASSLGTGVNQPQHF. CDR3 in DNA: TGTGCCAGCAGCCTGGGTACAGGGGTTAATCAGCCCCAGCATTTT.

The chain carries TRBV4-1 and TRBJ1-2; weak D call: TRBD1 (6 bases). The CDR3 covers 14 residues. Germline values: CDR1 MGHRA, CDR2 YSYEKL. V lost 0 bases to trimming and J lost 6 bases, with 11 bases between them. The CDR3 sequence is CASSQDAQGHGYTF. The CDR3 nucleotides read TGCGCCAGCAGCCAAGATGCCCAGGGGCATGGCTACACCTTC.

The chain employs TRBV27 and TRBJ2-1; D remains ambiguous. V was clipped by 3 bases and J by 0 bases, with 9 bases between them. This CDR3 is built from 15 residues. Germline CDR1 is MNHEY and CDR2 is SMNVEV (reference sequence). The CDR3 spells CASSFQTNSYNEQFF. The DNA for the CDR3 is TGTGCCAGCAGTTTCCAGACGAACTCCTACAATGAGCAGTTCTTC.

A single count supports this clone. The sample contains more than one DNA sequence encoding this CDR3. The chain carries TRBV4-1 and TRBJ2-7; 9 nucleotides agree with TRBD2. The CDR3 runs 14 residues. The V gene end was trimmed by 1 base and the J gene end by 4 bases; junction bases not matched to a gene: 2. Looked up from germline, CDR1 is MGHRA and CDR2 is YSYEKL. CDR3 bases: TGCGCCAGCAGCCAAGCCAGCGGGAGGTACGAGCAGTACTTC. Its protein is CASSQASGRYEQYF.

The chain joins TRBV7-9 to TRBJ1-1, with TRBD1 as a possible D gene (6 bases). The germline V gene encodes CDR1 SEHNR and CDR2 FQNEAQ (reference sequence). Trimming stripped 6 bases from V and 8 bases from J, with 19 bases between. The length of the CDR3 is 14 residues. The CDR3 here is CASSHVDRNEEAFF. CDR3 DNA sequence: TGTGCCAGCAGTCACGTGGACAGAAATGAGGAAGCTTTCTTT.

The chain uses TRBV27 and TRBJ2-7, with D unresolved. Germline V CDR1 and CDR2: MNHEY, SMNVEV (reference sequence). The CDR3 loop spans 15 amino acids. Trimming pared 5 bases from V and 6 bases from J, leaving 20 bases between. As DNA, the CDR3 is TGTGCCAGCAGTCGGCTTAGCTCCCGTGATTTCGAGCAGTACTTC. Translated, it gives CASSRLSSRDFEQYF.

This chain connects TRBV5-1 to TRBJ2-3; TRBD2 matches 9 bases. Germline lookup yields CDR1 SGHRS and CDR2 YFSETQ. The trim removed 4 bases at V and 3 bases at J, leaving 6 bases unmatched. The CDR3 loop spans 15 amino acids. This CDR3 reads CASSPVLAGTDTQYF. CDR3 coding DNA: TGCGCCAGCAGCCCCGTCCTAGCGGGAACAGATACGCAGTATTTT. Full variable domain (missing parts from reference TRBV5-1 and TRBJ2-3): KAGVTQTPRYLIKTRGQQVTLSCSPISGHRSVSWYQQTPGQGLQFLFEYFSETQRNKGNFPGRFSGRQFSNSRSEMNVSTLELGDSALYLCASSPVLAGTDTQYFGPGTRLTVL.

This rearrangement joins TRBV5-4 to TRBJ2-1; no firm D call. The V end lost 0 bases, the J end lost 8 bases, and 6 bases lay between the germline ends. The CDR3 covers 12 residues. Germline V gene sequence: CDR1 SGHNT, CDR2 YYREEE (reference sequence). In nucleotides, the CDR3 is TGTGCCAGCAGCTTGGAGGTGTATGAGCAGTTCTTC. This translates into CASSLEVYEQFF.

The CDR3 bases are TGTGCCAGCAGAGGGGGCTACGAGCAGTACTTC. The encoded protein is CASRGGYEQYF. This rearrangement joins TRBV28 to TRBJ2-7, with D possibly being TRBD1 (6 bases). Trimming left V 6 bases short and J 3 bases short, with 6 bases between. The germline CDR1 and CDR2 sequences are MDHEN and SYDVKM. The CDR3 consists of 11 residues.

The gene calls are TRBV5-5 and TRBJ2-2; 7 nucleotides match TRBD1. The CDR3 contains 15 residues. Germline V gives CDR1 SGHKS, CDR2 YYEKEE (reference sequence). The V gene end was trimmed by 1 base and the J gene end by 3 bases; junction bases not matched to a gene: 3. The CDR3 protein is CASSLTGVDTGELFF. The CDR3 DNA sequence: TGTGCCAGCAGCTTGACAGGGGTAGACACCGGGGAGCTGTTTTTT.